These T cell receptor beta chains were read from a single sample in a study of shared T cell receptors in the human thymus. Sequencing used immunoSEQ multiplex PCR; TCRdb keeps in-frame clones, though not all of them. The profile shows hundreds of thousands of clones, 85% to 95% of them singletons. Material for sequencing was thymocytes. The source of these receptors is a human donor. The CDR3 runs from the conserved cysteine through the conserved F or W. D genes are given only for firm matches. The listing skips clone size in some rows; elsewhere it reads once, few, many or a size class.

V gene	clone size	J gene	D gene	CDR3 DNA	CDR3 protein
TRBV27	once	TRBJ2-2	NA	TGTGCCAGCAGTTTTTTTGTTCCCAGGGCTTACACCGGGGAGCTGTTTTTT	CASSFFVPRAYTGELFF
TRBV5-1	once	TRBJ2-5	NA	TGCGCCAGCAGCTTGGCTGCGGCTTATCCCGACCAAGAGACCCAGTACTTC	CASSLAAAYPDQETQYF
TRBV9	NA	TRBJ1-4	TRBD1	TGTGCCAGCAGCGGTCCTACAGGGGCTAATGAAAAACTGTTTTTT	CASSGPTGANEKLFF
TRBV9	NA	TRBJ2-3	NA	TGTGCCAGCAGCGCCCTACTAGGAGCTAGCACAGATACGCAGTATTTT	CASSALLGASTDTQYF
TRBV30	NA	TRBJ1-2	NA	TGTGCCTGGAGCGGAGAGGGCTATGGCTACACCTTC	CAWSGEGYGYTF
TRBV10-3	NA	TRBJ1-2	NA	TGTGCCATCAGTGAGTCGAGTGGGCTCTATGGCTACACCTTC	CAISESSGLYGYTF
TRBV14	NA	TRBJ1-2	NA	TGTGCCAGCAGCCAAGGCCTGAATGGCTACACCTTC	CASSQGLNGYTF
TRBV28	NA	TRBJ1-1	TRBD1	TGTGCCAGCAGTCCGGGACAGGGGAAAACTGAAGCTTTCTTT	CASSPGQGKTEAFF
TRBV7-2	NA	TRBJ2-1	NA	TGTGCCAGCGGAGGGGGCGCGAAGAGCTCCTACAATGAGCAGTTCTTC	CASGGGAKSSYNEQFF
TRBV10-3	NA	TRBJ1-1	NA	TGTGCCATCAGTGAAGGTTGTGGACAGCTCACTGAAGCTTTCTTT	CAISEGCGQLTEAFF
TRBV7-2	NA	TRBJ2-7	NA	TGTGCCAGCAGCTCCCGACCTCGGACTTACCCTTACGAGCAGTACTTC	CASSSRPRTYPYEQYF
TRBV30	NA	TRBJ2-7	TRBD2	TGTGCCTGGACCCACATAGCGGGCCGCTCCTACGAGCAGTACTTC	CAWTHIAGRSYEQYF
TRBV7-8	NA	TRBJ2-7	NA	TGTGCCAGCAGCTTAGTCGACTCGTACGAGCAGTACTTC	CASSLVDSYEQYF
TRBV5-4	NA	TRBJ2-5	NA	TGTGCCAGCAGCTTGGCCTTTCGACCCAATACGTACCAAGAGACCCAGTACTTC	CASSLAFRPNTYQETQYF
TRBV4-2	NA	TRBJ2-7	TRBD1	TGTGCCAGCAGCCAGGGTCTCGACAGGGACTACGAGCAGTACTTC	CASSQGLDRDYEQYF
TRBV15	NA	TRBJ2-1	NA	TGTGCCACCAGCCAAGTGGACTCCTACAATGAGCAGTTCTTC	CATSQVDSYNEQFF
TRBV5-1	NA	TRBJ1-6	NA	TGCGCCAGCAGCTTCAGCCAGGGGACCCATAATTCACCCCTCCACTTT	CASSFSQGTHNSPLHF
TRBV6-1	NA	TRBJ2-7	TRBD1	TGTGCCAGCAGTGCCGGGACAGGCCCCTGGTGGGAGCAGTACTTC	CASSAGTGPWWEQYF
TRBV5-1	NA	TRBJ2-7	NA	TGCGCCAGCAGCTTGGCCGCTCAGCCGCGCTCACCCTACGAGCAGTACTTC	CASSLAAQPRSPYEQYF
TRBV27	NA	TRBJ2-7	NA	TGTGCCAGCAGTTTACGGGGTAGCGGTACCTACGAGCAGTACTTC	CASSLRGSGTYEQYF
TRBV7-9	NA	TRBJ1-6	TRBD1	TGTGCCAGCAACGCATGGGACAGTAATTCACCCCTCCACTTT	CASNAWDSNSPLHF
TRBV7-9	NA	TRBJ1-2	NA	TGTGCCAGCAGTTTGAAGGGGGTCAACTATGGCTACACCTTC	CASSLKGVNYGYTF
TRBV28	NA	TRBJ2-7	NA	TGTGCCAGCAGTCTACGCGCGCAAGGGAACCCTGCCTACGAGCAGTACTTC	CASSLRAQGNPAYEQYF
TRBV6-1	once	TRBJ2-7	NA	TGTGCCAGCAGTGGACGGGAAGCCTACGAGCAGTACTTC	CASSGREAYEQYF
TRBV25-1	NA	TRBJ2-7	NA	TGTGCCAGCAGCGTCAGGGGCCTCGAGCAGTACTTC	CASSVRGLEQYF
TRBV6-5	NA	TRBJ2-7	NA	TGTGCCAGCAGTTACTCGGGTAGCACCTACGAGCAGTACTTC	CASSYSGSTYEQYF
TRBV27	NA	TRBJ1-4	NA	TGTGCCAGCAGTTTATCCCGAGGAATCACTAATGAAAAACTGTTTTTT	CASSLSRGITNEKLFF
TRBV27	once	TRBJ2-7	TRBD1	TGTGCCAGCAGTAATGACAGGGCAAGGGGCCTACTCTACGAGCAGTACTTC	CASSNDRARGLLYEQYF
TRBV29-1	NA	TRBJ2-7	TRBD2	TGCAGCGTGACGCTCCTAGCGGGAGGTCCCAGCGAGCAGTACTTC	CSVTLLAGGPSEQYF
TRBV5-1	NA	TRBJ1-1	NA	TGCGCCAGCAGCTTCGCAGGCGGGAAGAACACTGAAGCTTTCTTT	CASSFAGGKNTEAFF
TRBV30	NA	TRBJ2-7	TRBD2	TGTGCCTGGAGTGTACAAGGACTAGCGGGAGGGGCCGAGCAGTACTTC	CAWSVQGLAGGAEQYF
TRBV28	NA	TRBJ1-5	NA	TGTGCCAGCACCCCTGCCCCGTTGATGCCCCAGCATTTT	CASTPAPLMPQHF
TRBV6-7	NA	TRBJ1-3	NA	TGTGCCAGCAGTTACGGGACAAGCTGGGGAAACACCATATATTTT	CASSYGTSWGNTIYF
TRBV7-2	NA	TRBJ2-1	TRBD2	TGTGCCACCAGGGTGGGTAGCGGGAGGGCGGCCTACAATGAGCAGTTCTTC	CATRVGSGRAAYNEQFF
TRBV7-6	NA	TRBJ2-1	NA	TGTGCCAGCAGCTTAGTTATGAACAATGAGCAGTTCTTC	CASSLVMNNEQFF
TRBV28	NA	TRBJ2-7	NA	TGTGCCAGCTTTCAGGGTGAGGACGAGCAGTACTTC	CASFQGEDEQYF
TRBV27	NA	TRBJ2-3	NA	TGTGCCAGCAGTTTAAGGACATACAAATCATCTAGCACAGATACGCAGTATTTT	CASSLRTYKSSSTDTQYF
TRBV19	NA	TRBJ2-3	NA	TGTGCCAGTAGTACCGGGATGGTTCGGTGGTCAGATACGCAGTATTTT	CASSTGMVRWSDTQYF
TRBV27	NA	TRBJ1-5	TRBD1	TGTGCCAGCAGTTTTGGTAACCTGGGACAGGGACGAAATCAGCCCCAGCATTTT	CASSFGNLGQGRNQPQHF
TRBV7-3	NA	TRBJ2-2	NA	TGTGCCAGCAGCTTACTAGTTGGGCCGGCCGGGGAGCTGTTTTTT	CASSLLVGPAGELFF
TRBV5-8	NA	TRBJ2-5	NA	TGTGCCAGCAGACTGGCGTGGACCCAAGAGACCCAGTACTTC	CASRLAWTQETQYF
TRBV29-1	once	TRBJ2-1	TRBD2	TGCAGCGTTGTCTTAGCGGGAGGGTTGATCTCCTCCTACAATGAGCAGTTCTTC	CSVVLAGGLISSYNEQFF
TRBV7-9	NA	TRBJ1-1	NA	TGTGCCAGCAGCTTAGGTGGCGCGAACACTGAAGCTTTCTTT	CASSLGGANTEAFF
TRBV11-2	NA	TRBJ2-7	NA	TGTGCCAGCAGCGCCCGGGGTAGCTCCTACGAGCAGTACTTC	CASSARGSSYEQYF
TRBV28	NA	TRBJ1-2	TRBD1	TGTGCCAGCAGACACAGGGGGCACTATGGCTACACCTTC	CASRHRGHYGYTF
TRBV27	NA	TRBJ2-2	NA	TGTGCCAGCAGTCTCGAAGGGGAGCTGTTTTTT	CASSLEGELFF
TRBV5-4	once	TRBJ2-5	NA	TGTGCCAGCAGCCCCGAGAGCGGCCAAGAGACCCAGTACTTC	CASSPESGQETQYF
TRBV7-9	NA	TRBJ2-7	NA	TGTGCCAGCAGCTTACGTGCGGAGTACGCCTCCTACGAGCAGTACTTC	CASSLRAEYASYEQYF
TRBV5-1	NA	TRBJ2-1	NA	TGCGCCAGCAGGAGAATAGCGGCCTACAATGAGCAGTTCTTC	CASRRIAAYNEQFF
TRBV12-5	NA	TRBJ2-1	NA	TGTGCTAGTGCCCCTCGTGGTTGCCTCTACAATGAGCAGTTCTTC	CASAPRGCLYNEQFF
TRBV9	NA	TRBJ2-1	NA	TGTGCCAGCAGCGTAGTTGATAGCGCTGTGAGGCAGTTCTTC	CASSVVDSAVRQFF
TRBV15	NA	TRBJ2-7	TRBD1	TGTGCCACCAGCAGCCCCAAAGGACAGGGAGAAGCTCCCTACGAGCAGTACTTC	CATSSPKGQGEAPYEQYF
TRBV27	NA	TRBJ1-1	NA	TGTGCCAGCAGTACCACACAGGGAGGAGCTTTCTTT	CASSTTQGGAFF
TRBV14	NA	TRBJ1-1	NA	TGTGCCAGCAGCCCATGGAGCACTGAAGCTTTCTTT	CASSPWSTEAFF
TRBV5-4	NA	TRBJ2-2	NA	TGTGCCAGCAGCTTGGCCTCCTCTGTGAACACCGGGGAGCTGTTTTTT	CASSLASSVNTGELFF
TRBV7-9	NA	TRBJ2-1	NA	TGTGCCAGCAGCTTAGGAGAGGCCAGGGTGGTGGATGAGCAGTTCTTC	CASSLGEARVVDEQFF
TRBV11-2	NA	TRBJ2-7	NA	TGTGCCAGCAGCCCTACCCGGGGGAAGCGGGCTCGCTCCTACGAGCAGTACTTC	CASSPTRGKRARSYEQYF
TRBV6-4	NA	TRBJ2-3	NA	TGTGCCACCACGGGATCTAGCACAGATACGCAGTATTTT	CATTGSSTDTQYF
TRBV28	NA	TRBJ2-5	NA	TGTGCCAGCCGCACCCTACACAGTAGGGACGAGACCCAGTACTTC	CASRTLHSRDETQYF